The 19 T cell receptor beta chains given below trace back to one sample, sequenced in a study of blood T cell repertoires in COVID-19. Produced via immunoSEQ multiplex PCR; TCRdb's table is partial and in-frame only. The table shows around 100,000 clones, with nearly 85% occurring only once. The sequenced sample was peripheral blood. The receptors were sampled from a human donor in a cohort sampled during active or convalescent COVID-19.

This clone was detected only once. The chain couples TRBV5-1 to TRBJ1-5, with D perhaps TRBD1 (6 bases). CDR1 and CDR2 from the germline V gene are SGHRS and YFSETQ. The CDR3 is 16 amino acids. V lost 4 bases and J 6 bases, leaving 20 bases between the germline ends. CDR3: CASSPYPRGRGQPQHF. The CDR3 nucleotides read TGCGCCAGCAGCCCATACCCCAGGGGTAGAGGTCAGCCCCAGCATTTT. Full variable domain (missing parts from reference TRBV5-1 and TRBJ1-5): KAGVTQTPRYLIKTRGQQVTLSCSPISGHRSVSWYQQTPGQGLQFLFEYFSETQRNKGNFPGRFSGRQFSNSRSEMNVSTLELGDSALYLCASSPYPRGRGQPQHFGDGTRLSIL.

This chain uses TRBV3-1 (or the pseudogene TRBV3-2) with TRBJ2-7; 11 bases map to TRBD1. Germline V gene sequence: CDR1 LGHDT, CDR2 YNNKEL (reference sequence). The CDR3 is 16 amino acids. Germline trimming cut 1 base from V and 0 bases from J; bases unmatched to any gene: 2. As DNA, the CDR3 is TGTGCCAGCAGCCAAGTTGGGACAGGGGGCTCCTACGAGCAGTACTTC. Amino acids: CASSQVGTGGSYEQYF.

The gene calls are TRBV3-1 (or the pseudogene TRBV3-2) and TRBJ2-3; TRBD2 matches at 8 bases. Germline assignment: CDR1 LGHDT and CDR2 YNNKEL (reference sequence). V lost 8 bases and J lost 1; bases outside the gene matches: 14. The CDR3 spans 17 residues. The CDR3 loop is CASGSRFSGVGTDTQYF. CDR3 bases: TGTGCCAGCGGCTCCCGCTTTAGCGGGGTTGGCACAGATACGCAGTATTTT.

The V gene is TRBV4-2, the J gene TRBJ1-4; 9 bases are shared with TRBD1. CDR1 and CDR2 from the germline V gene are LGHNA and YNFKEQ. V lost 3 bases, J lost 8 bases, and 7 bases stayed unmatched. This CDR3 contains 15 residues. The CDR3 loop is CASSQSRDRDEKLFF. CDR3 nucleotide sequence: TGTGCCAGCAGCCAGTCCCGGGACAGGGACGAAAAACTGTTTTTT.

The chain uses TRBV5-1 and TRBJ2-6; 9 bases are shared with TRBD1. With V trimmed by 4 bases and J by 0 bases, 5 bases remained unmatched. Per germline, CDR1 SGHRS and CDR2 YFSETQ. The CDR3 totals 17 residues. In DNA, the CDR3 is TGCGCCAGCAGCCAGGGACAGGGACTCTCTGGGGCCAACGTCCTGACTTTC. Translation gives CASSQGQGLSGANVLTF.

This clone occurred a few times. This chain joins TRBV19 and TRBJ2-7, with D perhaps matching TRBD1 (6 bases). Germline V gene sequence: CDR1 LNHDA, CDR2 SQIVND (reference sequence). Deletions cut 4 bases from V and 6 bases from J, with 13 bases between. The CDR3 has 13 residues. Here the CDR3 reads CASSTGVLAEQYF. In DNA, the CDR3 is TGTGCCAGTAGTACAGGGGTACTCGCCGAGCAGTACTTC.

The V call is TRBV3-1 (or the pseudogene TRBV3-2), the J call TRBJ1-6, with 7 bases identical to TRBD1. CDR1 LGHDT and CDR2 YNNKEL come from the germline V gene (reference sequence). The CDR3 has 16 amino acids. Unmatched junction bases numbered 4, after V lost 5 bases and J lost 0 bases. In nucleotides, the CDR3 is TGTGCCAGCAGCAACAGGGGAAGCTCCTATAATTCACCCCTCCACTTT. It translates to CASSNRGSSYNSPLHF.

The V gene is TRBV19, the J gene TRBJ1-2; 10 bases fit TRBD1. J was trimmed by 6 bases and V by 8 bases; bases with no gene match: 18. This CDR3 is built from 17 residues. Germline assignment: CDR1 LNHDA and CDR2 SQIVND (reference sequence). The CDR3 DNA is TGTGCCAGTTCATCAGTCGGGACAGGGGCGCGCGTGGATGGCTACACCTTC. It translates to CASSSVGTGARVDGYTF.

V and J are TRBV28 and TRBJ1-5, with 7 bases identical to TRBD1. The J segment lost 5 bases and the V segment lost 7 bases, leaving 5 bases of the junction unmatched. This CDR3 is 13 amino acids long. CDR1 is MDHEN, CDR2 SYDVKM, per germline. For the CDR3, the DNA is TGTGCCAGCACCGGACAGGAGTATCAGCCCCAGCATTTT. Translation gives CASTGQEYQPQHF. Based on the CDR3 plus reference TRBV28 and TRBJ1-5, the full variable domain is DVKVTQSSRYLVKRTGEKVFLECVQDMDHENMFWYRQDPGLGLRLIYFSYDVKMKEKGDIPEGYSVSREKKERFSLILESASTNQTSMYLCASTGQEYQPQHFGDGTRLSIL.

The V and J genes are TRBV24-1 and TRBJ2-5; D is unclear. Germline lookup yields CDR1 KGHDR and CDR2 SFDVKD. V lost 3 bases and J 4 bases, leaving 20 bases between the germline ends. This CDR3 has 17 amino acids. The chain's CDR3 is CATSDPADQGPGETQYF. CDR3 DNA sequence: TGTGCCACCAGTGATCCCGCGGATCAAGGCCCTGGAGAGACCCAGTACTTC.

A single count supports this clone. The chain joins TRBV12-5 to TRBJ1-2; no reliable D call. CDR3 length equals 13 residues. Germline CDR1 reads LGHNT; CDR2 reads FRNRAP. The CDR3 loop reads CTGTRGLDYGYTF. CDR3 coding DNA: TGTACTGGAACCCGTGGGCTGGACTATGGCTACACCTTC.

The chain has TRBV11-2 and TRBJ2-1, with a tentative D call TRBD1 (5 bases). Trimming cost V 5 bases and J 5 bases, with 19 bases left between them. The CDR3 is 16 amino acids. Germline-derived CDR1 and CDR2 are SGHAT and FQNNGV. The CDR3 bases are TGTGCCAGCAGCCCCATCCAGGGCAGACGACACAATGAGCAGTTCTTC. Amino acids: CASSPIQGRRHNEQFF.

This clone was found once. This sequence joins TRBV5-6 and TRBJ2-7; a possible D gene is TRBD2 (6 bases). Germline CDR1 SGHDT, CDR2 YYEEEE. The CDR3 loop spans 14 amino acids. The ends were cut back, 3 bases at V and 3 bases at J, with 13 bases in the middle. The CDR3 DNA follows: TGTGCCAGCAGCTCCGGGGGTTCACTCTACGAGCAGTACTTC. Protein sequence: CASSSGGSLYEQYF.

This clone was seen a single time. This chain's CDR3 is CASSVGTGVVYGYTF. The CDR3 DNA sequence: TGTGCCAGCAGCGTAGGGACAGGGGTTGTCTATGGCTACACCTTC. The chain is built from TRBV9 and TRBJ1-2; 9 bases match TRBD1. In germline, CDR1 is SGDLS, CDR2 YYNGEE. CDR3 length: 15 amino acids. V trimming: 0 bases; J trimming: 4 bases; junction bases outside the gene matches: 4.

The chain has TRBV6-5 and TRBJ2-1, with TRBD1 matching over 9 bases. This CDR3 comprises 14 residues. Germline CDR1 is MNHEY and CDR2 is SVGAGI. Unmatched junction bases numbered 7, after V lost 6 bases and J lost 7 bases. For the CDR3, the DNA is TGTGCCAGCAGGACAGGGACAGGGAATAATGAGCAGTTCTTC. Protein product: CASRTGTGNNEQFF.

The chain joins TRBV9 to TRBJ1-1, with D tentatively TRBD1 (5 bases). The V gene's germline CDR1 is SGDLS and CDR2 YYNGEE. The CDR3 is made up of 15 amino acids. Trimming took 3 bases from V and 1 from J, leaving 13 bases between them. The CDR3 DNA reads TGTGCCAGCAGCGCAGACGGGACTACGAACACTGAAGCTTTCTTT. Its translation: CASSADGTTNTEAFF.

The chain joins TRBV6-6 to TRBJ1-1; 10 bases agree with TRBD1. V lost 7 bases, J lost 9 bases, and 14 bases stayed unmatched. CDR1 is MNHNY, CDR2 SVGAGI, per germline (reference sequence). This CDR3 has 15 amino acids. CDR3 coding DNA: TGTGCCAGCATGTTGTATGGGACAGGGGTCCTCCAAGCTTTCTTT. Encoded protein: CASMLYGTGVLQAFF.

V usage is TRBV5-4 and J usage is TRBJ2-5, with 8 nucleotides matching TRBD2. Unmatched junction bases numbered 21, after V lost 4 bases and J lost 7 bases. Germline V gene lookup returns CDR1 SGHNT and CDR2 YYREEE (reference sequence). The CDR3 covers 18 residues. CDR3 residues: CASSPDLIGGAMKGTQYF. The CDR3 bases are TGTGCCAGCAGCCCTGACCTGATCGGGGGGGCCATGAAGGGGACCCAGTACTTC.

The V and J genes are TRBV12-5 and TRBJ1-3; 7 nucleotides align to TRBD1. Germline CDR1 LGHNT, CDR2 FRNRAP. The V and J ends lost 0 bases and 0 bases, in that order; junction bases with no gene match: 11. CDR3 size: 19 residues. CDR3 nucleotides: TGTGCTAGTGGTTTGGTACGATTATTAGGGGACAGCTCTGGAAACACCATATATTTT. This translates into CASGLVRLLGDSSGNTIYF.